The 22 T cell receptor beta chains reported below all come from one sample, sequenced in a study of vaccination effects on CD4 cells after COVID-19. Ahead of sequencing, the ViraFEST assay grew antigen-specific CD4+ T cells using viral peptide pools. Subsequent to 10 days of culture, CD4+ T cells were isolated. Of the BNT162b2 and mRNA-1273 vaccines, participants received two doses of one or the other. Their antigen targets remain unknown. Clones were sequenced by immunoSEQ multiplex PCR, and TCRdb holds only the in-frame ones, with some missing. The sample includes tens of thousands of clones, roughly 78% of them seen just once. The sample consisted of CD4+ T cells from PBMCs cultured with HCoV-NL63 spike peptides, taken after COVID-19 vaccination. All receptors derive from a human donor who received a COVID-19 vaccine. Some clones in this sample may be carry-over from other donors' samples.

The chain has TRBV7-2 and TRBJ2-3; 9 nucleotides match TRBD1. The CDR3 length is 15 residues. V trimming: 5 bases; J trimming: 1 base; junction bases outside the gene matches: 4. Germline CDR1 reads SGHTA; CDR2 reads FQGNSA. The CDR3 DNA sequence: TGTGCCAGCAGCGATAGGACAGGGGGCACAGATACGCAGTATTTT. It is translated as CASSDRTGGTDTQYF.

The chain couples TRBV5-1 to TRBJ1-2; 8 bases are shared with TRBD1. CDR3 size: 16 residues. Germline CDR1 reads SGHRS; CDR2 reads YFSETQ. The J segment lost 2 bases and the V segment lost 4 bases, leaving 10 bases of the junction unmatched. The DNA of the CDR3 is TGCGCCAGCAGCATGCGCCGGACAGGGTGGAACTATGGCTACACCTTC. Encoded protein: CASSMRRTGWNYGYTF.

CDR3 coding DNA: TGCGCCAGCAGTTCCGGACGCAGTTCCCCAGATACGCAGTATTTT. Its translation is CASSSGRSSPDTQYF. J is TRBJ2-3 and V is TRBV5-1; D unclear. Trimming took off 5 bases at V and 4 bases at J, with 17 bases between the two ends. The germline V gene has CDR1 SGHRS and CDR2 YFSETQ. This CDR3 is 15 amino acids long.

This rearrangement joins TRBV6-2 or TRBV6-3 to TRBJ1-6, with D possibly matching TRBD1 (5 bases). This CDR3 contains 13 residues. V was pared by 2 bases and J by 10 bases, with 9 bases between. Germline V gene sequence: CDR1 MNHEY, CDR2 SVGEGT. In DNA form, the CDR3 reads TGTGCCAGCAGTTACGGGACCGGGTCACCCCTCCACTTT. Translating gives CASSYGTGSPLHF.

The V and J genes are TRBV3-1 (or the pseudogene TRBV3-2) and TRBJ2-3; 10 nucleotides line up with TRBD1. CDR1 LGHDT and CDR2 YNNKEL come from the germline V gene (reference sequence). This CDR3 spans 16 amino acids. The V and J ends lost 5 bases and 2 bases, in that order; junction bases with no gene match: 7. CDR3 nucleotide sequence: TGTGCCAGCAGCTCCTGGACAGGGGGGTCCACAGATACGCAGTATTTT. Translation gives CASSSWTGGSTDTQYF.

The chain has TRBV5-4 and TRBJ2-1, with D uncertain. Looked up from germline, CDR1 is SGHNT and CDR2 is YYREEE (reference sequence). Trimming shortened V by 0 bases and J by 5 bases, and 6 bases separated the two germline ends. The CDR3 runs to 13 residues. CDR3 residues: CASSLVAHNEQFF. The CDR3 nucleotides read TGTGCCAGCAGCTTGGTGGCCCACAATGAGCAGTTCTTC.

This chain links TRBV7-2 with TRBJ1-1, with a weak D call TRBD1 (5 bases). The CDR3 extends over 14 amino acids. Trimming took off 1 base at V and 5 bases at J, with 11 bases between the two ends. Germline V gives CDR1 SGHTA, CDR2 FQGNSA. The CDR3 reads CASSLERGSTEAFF. The CDR3 nucleotides read TGTGCCAGCAGCTTAGAGAGGGGAAGTACTGAAGCTTTCTTT.

In this sample, this clone is medium-sized. This chain joins TRBV7-2 and TRBJ2-3; D is unclear. Germline lookup yields CDR1 SGHTA and CDR2 FQGNSA. V lost 7 bases, J lost 0 bases, and 11 bases lay in between. CDR3 length: 14 amino acids. CDR3 in amino acids: CASTVYSSTDTQYF. The CDR3 nucleotides read TGTGCCAGCACCGTTTACTCCAGCACAGATACGCAGTATTTT.

The chain recombines TRBV11-3 with TRBJ2-2, with TRBD1 matching 11 bases. The V gene end was trimmed by 3 bases and the J gene end by 6 bases; junction bases not matched to a gene: 0. There are 14 residues in the CDR3. Germline lookup yields CDR1 SGHNT and CDR2 YENEEA. The CDR3 bases are TGTGCCAGCAGCTTGGGACAGGGGGCCGGGGAGCTGTTTTTT. Protein: CASSLGQGAGELFF.

The chain employs TRBV29-1 and TRBJ1-1, with 7 bases lining up with TRBD1. CDR1 and CDR2 from the germline V gene are SQVTM and ANQGSEA. The CDR3 has 13 amino acids. V was pared by 6 bases and J by 2 bases, with 6 bases of the junction left unmatched. In nucleotides, the CDR3 is TGCAGCGTAGCCCGACAGGGTAACACTGAAGCTTTCTTT. Translated, it gives CSVARQGNTEAFF.

This clone was counted once. The V gene is TRBV7-2, the J gene TRBJ2-7, with 8 bases lining up with TRBD1. This CDR3 spans 13 amino acids. CDR1 is SGHTA, CDR2 FQGNSA, per germline. With 1 base clipped from V and 5 bases from J, the junction kept 1 base outside the gene matches. The CDR3 nucleotides are TGTGCCAGCAGCTTAGTACAGGGGGACGAGCAGTACGTC. Translated: CASSLVQGDEQYV.

The chain has TRBV24-1 and TRBJ2-3; 9 bases are shared with TRBD2. The V gene's germline CDR1 is KGHDR and CDR2 SFDVKD. Unmatched junction bases numbered 6, after V lost 6 bases and J lost 3 bases. The CDR3 is 15 residues long. The CDR3 protein is CATSLGGGATDTQYF. CDR3 nucleotide sequence: TGTGCCACCAGTCTCGGCGGGGGGGCGACAGATACGCAGTATTTT.

The gene calls are TRBV16 and TRBJ2-1, with unresolved D. Per the germline V gene, CDR1 is KGHSY and CDR2 is FQNENV. The V and J ends lost 3 bases and 0 bases respectively, with 9 bases between them. CDR3 length equals 15 residues. For the CDR3, the DNA is TGTGCCAGCAGCCATATCGGTAGCTCCTACAATGAGCAGTTCTTC. It yields the protein CASSHIGSSYNEQFF.

This clone was recorded a few times. V usage is TRBV7-9 and J usage is TRBJ2-7; D is possibly TRBD1 or TRBD2 (5 bases each). The CDR3 runs 15 residues. Germline loops: CDR1 SEHNR, CDR2 FQNEAQ (reference sequence). Between the trimmed V and J ends, which lost 5 bases and 7 bases, there was a span of 21 bases. CDR3 sequence: CASSAGSFGAREQYV. CDR3 bases: TGTGCCAGCAGCGCCGGCTCATTCGGGGCCAGGGAGCAGTACGTC.

The chain links TRBV5-1 to TRBJ2-3, with a weak D call TRBD2 (5 bases). CDR3 length: 13 residues. The V end was cut by 5 bases, the J end by 7 bases, with 14 bases between. Germline CDR1 SGHRS, CDR2 YFSETQ. The CDR3 DNA sequence: TGCGCCAGCAGGGTCGAGGGTGTTTATACGCAGTATTTT. It is translated as CASRVEGVYTQYF.

The V call is TRBV15, the J call TRBJ2-3; D gene uncertain. Germline V gene sequence: CDR1 LNHNV, CDR2 YYDKDF (reference sequence). Trimming cost V 1 base and J 14 bases, with 22 bases left between them. The CDR3 has 15 residues. The DNA for the CDR3 is TGTGCCACCAGCAGAGGTTCGGACGCCGGATTAATAGGGTATTTT. Amino acids: CATSRGSDAGLIGYF.

V is TRBV6-6 and J is TRBJ2-1; D not certain. There are 15 residues in the CDR3. Trimming shortened V by 8 bases and J by 3 bases, and 17 bases separated the two germline ends. CDR1 and CDR2 from the germline V gene are MNHNY and SVGAGI (reference sequence). The CDR3: CASHSLWAVYNEQFF. The CDR3 coding sequence is TGTGCCAGCCATTCTCTCTGGGCAGTCTACAATGAGCAGTTCTTC.

The CDR3 DNA sequence: TGTGCCAGCTCACCTTATGGCGGAGCGAACACCGGGGAGCTGTTTTTT. Protein sequence: CASSPYGGANTGELFF. The gene calls are TRBV18 and TRBJ2-2, with D unresolved. From germline, CDR1 is KGHSH and CDR2 LQKENI. Between the trimmed V and J ends, which lost 3 bases and 0 bases, there was a span of 11 bases. CDR3 size: 16 residues.

The J gene is TRBJ1-3, the V gene TRBV2; D call uncertain. V lost 2 bases, J lost 2 bases, and 10 bases lay in between. The CDR3 is 15 residues long. Germline CDR1 reads SNHLY; CDR2 reads FYNNEI. In DNA form, the CDR3 reads TGTGCCAGCAGTGAATACTCAGGTCCTGGAAACACCATATATTTT. It is translated as CASSEYSGPGNTIYF.

In its sample, this clone was seen a few times. The chain joins TRBV6-5 to TRBJ1-1; no reliable D call. The CDR3 runs to 13 residues. The V gene lost 2 bases and the J gene lost 0 bases, with 4 bases spanning the gap. Germline V gene data show CDR1 as MNHEY and CDR2 as SVGAGI. As DNA, the CDR3 is TGTGCCAGCAGTTACGACCTGAACACTGAAGCTTTCTTT. This gives the protein CASSYDLNTEAFF.

DNA of the CDR3: TGTGCCAGCAGCTTAAGGACTAGCGGGGGGGAAGAGACCCAGTACTTC. Protein product: CASSLRTSGGEETQYF. The rearrangement links TRBV7-2 to TRBJ2-5, with 15 nucleotides matching TRBD2. The germline CDR1 and CDR2 sequences are SGHTA and FQGNSA. There are 16 residues in the CDR3. Trimming removed 2 bases from V and 3 bases from J; junction bases left unmatched: 1.

This clone turned up a few times. This sequence joins TRBV5-1 and TRBJ2-3; maybe TRBD1 (6 bases). The CDR3 is 16 residues long. Germline V gene sequence: CDR1 SGHRS, CDR2 YFSETQ. Trimming took off 4 bases at V and 2 bases at J, with 17 bases between the two ends. The CDR3 loop is CASSPKLTGNTDTQYF. CDR3 coding DNA: TGCGCCAGCAGCCCCAAACTTACAGGGAACACAGATACGCAGTATTTT.